This T cell receptor (beta chain) is drawn from a study of blood T cells in healthy people across ages. Study results and caveats: The authors considered diversity estimates from one million T cells to be underestimates. Naive and antigen-experienced cells were not separated, limiting conclusive comparison.

To note about this clonotype: Its specificity is not known. This may stem from a read error, because a much larger clone lies one nucleotide away.

This CDR3 is built from 12 residues. V lost 8 bases and J lost 0, with 8 bases in between. Germline V CDR1 and CDR2: MNHEY, SMNVEV (reference sequence). Alongside a J-beta primer mix, a sample-barcoded 5' primer served in a second PCR lasting about 7 to 11 cycles. All samples yielded 3 million or more CDR3-containing paired-end reads. MiXCR was run by TCRdb on the 5' RACE reads, yielding one entry per CDR3 protein. The table lists under 750,000 distinct CDR3 sequences, around half of them singletons. Sequenced: blood. The TCR originated in a man older than 75 in good health. V is TRBV27 and J is TRBJ2-7; D is possibly TRBD2 (5 bases). In DNA, the CDR3 is TGTGCCAGCGGGGAGAGCTCCTACGAGCAGTACTTC. Its protein is CASGESSYEQYF.